Detailed here is one T cell receptor (beta chain). As yet, its antigen is unknown. This record comes from a study of shared clonotypes between healthy human individuals. For the study at large: Used for every donor were three CD4 naive, three CD4 memory, two CD8 naive and one CD8 memory plate. Study-wide results and caveats: What naive subsets generally showed was a larger estimated richness than memory subsets showed. Only blood was sampled; tissue repertoires likely differ.

The protocol was immunoSEQ multiplex PCR, while the TCRdb copy is restricted to in-frame clones and leaves out a portion. Of 900,000 to 1,200,000 clones in the sample, about 80% were seen once. CDR3 length: 11 residues. Germline assignment: CDR1 SGHVS and CDR2 FNYEAQ. V lost 5 bases, J lost 5 bases, and 6 bases lay in between. This receptor was identified in a man aged 18 to 30 in good health. Some clones in this sample may be carry-over from other donors' samples. The rearrangement links TRBV7-6 to TRBJ1-2; D perhaps matches TRBD1 (5 bases). The sequencing input was memory CD4+ T cells from PBMCs. Subset defined: CD45RA-negative fraction. The CDR3 here is CASSGGYGYTF. CDR3 in DNA: TGTGCCAGCAGCGGGGGTTATGGCTACACCTTC. The variable domain in full, with the rest retrieved from reference TRBV7-6 and TRBJ1-2, is GAGVSQSPRYKVTKRGQDVALRCDPISGHVSLYWYRQALGQGPEFLTYFNYEAQQDKSGLPNDRFSAERPEGSISTLTIQRTEQRDSAMYRCASSGGYGYTFGSGTRLTVV.